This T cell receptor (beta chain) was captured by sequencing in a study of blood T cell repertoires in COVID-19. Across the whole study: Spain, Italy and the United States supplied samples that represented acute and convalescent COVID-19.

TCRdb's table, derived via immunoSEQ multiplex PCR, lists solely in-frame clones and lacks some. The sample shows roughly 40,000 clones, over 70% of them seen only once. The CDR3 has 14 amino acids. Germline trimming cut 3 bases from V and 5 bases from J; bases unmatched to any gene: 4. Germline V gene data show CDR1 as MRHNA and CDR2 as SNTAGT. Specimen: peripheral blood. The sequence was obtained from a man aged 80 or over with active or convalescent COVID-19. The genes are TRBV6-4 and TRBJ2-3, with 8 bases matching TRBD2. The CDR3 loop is CASSDGLAGDTQYF. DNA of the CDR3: TGTGCCAGCAGTGATGGACTAGCTGGAGATACGCAGTATTTT.